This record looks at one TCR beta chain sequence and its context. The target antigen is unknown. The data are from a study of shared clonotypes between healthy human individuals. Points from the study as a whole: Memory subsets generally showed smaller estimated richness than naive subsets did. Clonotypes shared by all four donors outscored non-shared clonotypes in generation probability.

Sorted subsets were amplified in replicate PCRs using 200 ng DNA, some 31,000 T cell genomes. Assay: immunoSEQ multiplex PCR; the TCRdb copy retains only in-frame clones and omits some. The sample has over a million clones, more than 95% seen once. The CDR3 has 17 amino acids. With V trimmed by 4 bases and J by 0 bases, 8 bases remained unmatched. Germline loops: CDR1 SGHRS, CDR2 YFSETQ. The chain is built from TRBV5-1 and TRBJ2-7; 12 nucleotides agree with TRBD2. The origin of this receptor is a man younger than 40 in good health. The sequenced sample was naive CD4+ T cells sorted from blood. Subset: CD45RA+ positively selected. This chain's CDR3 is CASSLGLAGKSSYEQYF. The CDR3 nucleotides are TGCGCCAGCAGCCTCGGACTAGCGGGAAAGAGCTCCTACGAGCAGTACTTC.